This T cell receptor (beta chain) is from a study of T cells after yellow fever vaccination. Study conclusions and caveats: Boosting was followed by the reappearance of most primary-vaccination clones (around 95% CD4, more than 70% CD8). Researchers noted that a small share of clonotypes showed up in both CD4 and CD8 compartments.

This clonotype was seen a few times. The antigen is undetermined. CDR1 and CDR2 (germline): SGHTA, FQGNSA. The ends lost 5 bases at V and 5 bases at J; junction bases unmatched: 8. The CDR3 spans 14 residues. 5'RACE template switching generated TCR cDNA, adding a universal primer site and UMIs. Using its own MiXCR run on the 5' RACE reads, TCRdb lists one record per CDR3 protein. The data contain 200,000 or so distinct CDR3 sequences, around 6.7% of them singletons. Sample: CD4+ T cells sorted from PBMCs, taken on the day of the yellow fever booster vaccination. The V and J genes are TRBV7-2 and TRBJ2-5; 7 bases are shared with TRBD2. The receptor was derived from a man aged 25-45 years who received the YFV17D yellow fever vaccine. CDR3 loop: CASSTLGGGETQYF. For the CDR3, the DNA is TGTGCCAGCAGCACCTTGGGGGGAGGGGAGACCCAGTACTTC.